This T cell receptor (beta chain) is from a study of early T cells in non-severe SARS-CoV-2 infection. Overall study: Unsorted whole-blood RNA was sequenced in bulk, leaving chains unpaired. Study-wide findings and caveats: Clonotype matching in VDJdb favored anti-spike CD8 responses and did not capture private and CD4 specificities.

This clonotype was seen many times. Its antigen is as yet unknown. Molecules of cDNA were individually given unique molecular identifiers that were attached to them. TCRdb re-derived calls from the 5' RACE reads in MiXCR, one entry per CDR3 protein. The sample lists under 30,000 distinct CDR3 sequences, about 5.5% occurring once. The sequenced sample consisted of whole blood. The TCR was taken from an adult who was a healthcare worker with PCR-confirmed SARS-CoV-2 infection or an uninfected control (not recorded which).

The CDR3 DNA is TGTGCCAGCACCCCAATGAACCCGACCGGGGAGCTGTTTTTT. It codes for CASTPMNPTGELFF. The chain carries TRBV11-1 and TRBJ2-2; the D is unclear. Germline loops: CDR1 SGHAT, CDR2 FQDESV (reference sequence). Trimming stripped 7 bases from V and 5 bases from J, with 14 bases between. This CDR3 has 14 amino acids.